What follows describes a single T cell receptor (beta chain). Its antigen is not identified. The V gene lost 2 bases and the J gene lost 3 bases, with 11 bases spanning the gap. The germline gives CDR1 SGHNT, CDR2 YYREEE (reference sequence). CDR3 length: 14 amino acids. The repertoire was sequenced with immunoSEQ multiplex PCR; TCRdb's copy has only in-frame clones and lacks some. The sample holds 300,000 to 450,000 clones, just over 90% seen once. This entry comes from a study of Ad26.COV2.S vaccination and SARS-CoV-2 variants. Study observations and caveats: Measurement of non-spike TCR breadth gave similar results in vaccine and placebo recipients. Breadth and depth estimates from TCRs may understate total T cell responses.

The chain has TRBV5-4 and TRBJ2-5, with D perhaps matching TRBD2 (6 bases). This sequence originates from a human donor who had recovered from COVID-19. The sample consisted of peripheral blood, taken after recovery from COVID-19. CDR3 nucleotide sequence: TGTGCCAGCAGCTTAGGAGGGGCGGAAGAGACCCAGTACTTC. Residues: CASSLGGAEETQYF.